One and the same sample provided the 4 T cell receptor beta chains below, sequenced in a study of blood T cell repertoires in COVID-19. Clones were sequenced by immunoSEQ multiplex PCR, and TCRdb holds only the in-frame ones, with some missing. The table has approximately 170,000 clones, roughly four fifths seen once; the top ten hold roughly a tenth. Sequencing was carried out using peripheral blood. The receptors shown here come from a human donor in a cohort sampled during active COVID-19.

The chain employs TRBV11-3 and TRBJ2-1, with TRBD1 matching 8 bases. This CDR3 is 15 amino acids long. Trimming cost V 5 bases and J 5 bases; bases outside gene matches: 8. Germline V gene data show CDR1 as SGHNT and CDR2 as YENEEA. CDR3 coding DNA: TGTGCCAGCAGCCCAGGGGGCGCCGATGACAATGAGCAGTTCTTC. Protein sequence: CASSPGGADDNEQFF.

The chain combines TRBV6-2 or TRBV6-3 with TRBJ1-5; no reliable D call. The CDR3 spans 14 residues. V lost 0 bases and J lost 7, with 10 bases in between. Per germline, CDR1 MNHEY and CDR2 SVGEGT. CDR3 protein: CASSYSSLGQPQHF. The CDR3 DNA sequence: TGTGCCAGCAGTTACTCGTCCCTAGGACAGCCCCAGCATTTT.

DNA for the CDR3: TGTGCCATCAGGCCCGGTGCCCTGAGCACTGAAGCTTTCTTT. Residues: CAIRPGALSTEAFF. The rearrangement uses TRBV10-3 and TRBJ1-1; D remains ambiguous. Germline CDR1 reads ENHRY; CDR2 reads SYGVKD. V shed 6 bases and J shed 4 bases, with 15 bases lying between them. The CDR3 totals 14 residues.

V and J are TRBV6-6 and TRBJ2-2; TRBD2 matches 7 bases. This CDR3 contains 15 residues. With V trimmed by 2 bases and J by 7 bases, 7 bases remained unmatched. CDR1 is MNHNY and CDR2 is SVGAGI in the germline V gene (reference sequence). The DNA of the CDR3 is TGTGCCAGCAGTTACGACGCCTCGGGGGGCGGGGAGCTGTTTTTT. Amino acid sequence: CASSYDASGGGELFF.